This is a list of T cell receptor beta chains from one sample in a study of blood T cell repertoires in COVID-19. Assay: immunoSEQ multiplex PCR; the TCRdb copy retains only in-frame clones and omits some. In the table there are 130,000 or so clones, 88% of which are singletons. Sequenced material: peripheral blood. The origin of the receptors is a woman aged 55-70 years with acute or convalescent COVID-19. CDR3s include the opening cysteine and the closing phenylalanine or tryptophan. The D gene is left open where the match is weak. Size is omitted from some rows. Given values are once, few, many or a class for expanded clones.

- - TRBJ1-4 TRBV5-5 TGTGCCAGCAGCGTAAGGACAGATCATGTTGAAAAACTGTTTTTT CASSVRTDHVEKLFF
- - TRBJ1-4 TRBV19 TGTGCCAGTAGTCGACAACGAACCAAGAGTGAAAAACTGTTTTTT CASSRQRTKSEKLFF
- - TRBJ1-4 TRBV4-3 TGCGCCAGCAGGTCGGGTGGGGGGTCTGACGAAAAACTGTTTTTT CASRSGGGSDEKLFF
TRBD2 - TRBJ2-5 TRBV5-1 TGCGCCAGCAGCTTGGCCTTGGGACTAGCGGGTCAAGAGACCCAGTACTTC CASSLALGLAGQETQYF
- - TRBJ1-3 TRBV5-5 TGTGCCAGCAGCCCTACCCTTGGACAGGGAAACACCATATATTTT CASSPTLGQGNTIYF
- once TRBJ2-3 TRBV7-2 TGTGCCAGCAGCTTAGCTCCTAGTGATGTAGATACGCAGTATTTT CASSLAPSDVDTQYF
- - TRBJ2-7 TRBV28 TGTGCCAGCAGTTCGCCGGGACAACCATCATACGAGCAGTACTTC CASSSPGQPSYEQYF
- - TRBJ1-4 TRBV3-1/TRBV3-2 TGTGCCAGCAGCCATCCACAGACGCCGTCGAATGAAAAACTGTTTTTT CASSHPQTPSNEKLFF
- - TRBJ1-2 TRBV5-6 TGTGCCAGCAGTCCCCCAGGGGAAGGCTATGGCTACACCTTC CASSPPGEGYGYTF
TRBD2 - TRBJ2-1 TRBV7-9 TGTGCCAGCAGCTTAGTCCTAGCGGGGGTTTCCTACAATGAGCAGTTCTTC CASSLVLAGVSYNEQFF
- - TRBJ2-1 TRBV7-6 TGTGCCAGCAGCTTAGCTCCTAGCGCCAATGAGCAGTTCTTC CASSLAPSANEQFF
TRBD1 - TRBJ1-1 TRBV18 TGTGCCAGCTCAACTCCCCCACCACAGGGGCTTACTGAAGCTTTCTTT CASSTPPPQGLTEAFF
- once TRBJ1-5 TRBV6-1 TGTGCCAGCAGTGAATCCAGGGCCCTCGGGCCCCAGCATTTT CASSESRALGPQHF
- - TRBJ1-2 TRBV15 TGTGCCACCAGCAGAGACGTAGGCGGGGAGGAGGGCTACACCTTC CATSRDVGGEEGYTF
TRBD1 - TRBJ1-4 TRBV5-6 TGTGCCAGCAGCTTGTTTTCCGGGACAGGGTTTGCAACTAATGAAAAACTGTTTTTT CASSLFSGTGFATNEKLFF
- - TRBJ1-6 TRBV10-3 TGTGCCATCAGCGCCGATCCGAGCTCCTATAATTCACCCCTCCACTTT CAISADPSSYNSPLHF
- - TRBJ2-6 TRBV19 TGTGCCAGTAGTATCTCGGGGTTTCCTGGGGCCAACGTCCTGACTTTC CASSISGFPGANVLTF
- - TRBJ2-5 TRBV29-1 TGCAGCGTTTTGGTCCTAGCAGGAGAGACCCAGTACTTC CSVLVLAGETQYF
TRBD1 - TRBJ1-5 TRBV6-5 TGTGCCAGCGGAGGACAGGGGAGAAATCAGCCCCAGCATTTT CASGGQGRNQPQHF
TRBD1 - TRBJ2-7 TRBV29-1 TGCAGCGCAACCACAGGGGGCCTCTCCTACGAGCAGTACTTC CSATTGGLSYEQYF